The T cell receptor beta chain described here comes from a study of tumor-infiltrating lymphocytes in primary liver carcinoma. Study summary: Samples had roughly 3.5 to 8 million productive TCRbeta reads, comparable between tissue types.

Germline V gene data show CDR1 as SGHAT and CDR2 as FQNNGV. The CDR3 has 15 amino acids. TCR beta cDNA came from about 450 ng total RNA, primed with a constant-region primer. Investigators got TCR beta libraries out of three nested multiplex PCR rounds, done with slightly modified ARM-PCR. Primers for the first two PCR rounds were TRBV1-TRBV30 forward primers and a C-beta reverse primer (approximately 10 cycles per round). TCRdb fed the multiplex PCR reads into MiXCR, producing one record per CDR3 protein. There are roughly 330,000 distinct CDR3 sequences in the sample; about 61% occur only once, and about 6.5% lies in the top ten. On this clonotype: The junction does not match germline at one end; this may be a read error.

Blood RNA originated from unsorted whole blood, with germline DNA additionally extracted. Before the surgical procedure, four milliliters of peripheral blood were collected. This chain connects TRBV11-2 to TRBJ2-6; tentatively, D is TRBD2 (6 bases). The clonotype was recovered from a man in his forties with primary liver carcinoma and hepatitis B virus infection. The sequenced sample was peripheral blood. The CDR3 sequence is CANSLAPSGANILTF. Here the CDR3 DNA reads TGTGCCAACAGTCTAGCGCCTTCTGGGGCCAACATCCTGACTTTC.